One and the same sample provided the 26 T cell receptor beta chains below, sequenced in a study of T-cell memory formation after mild COVID-19. TCRdb reprocessed the 5' RACE reads via MiXCR and lists one record per CDR3 protein. The sample has 400,000 or so distinct CDR3 sequences; around 20% are singletons. Sequencing was performed on PBMCs or a T cell subset sorted from them (not recorded which). These receptors all come from an adult woman who had mild COVID-19 (a few samples of this study predate the infection). Cell type and time point are not known.

This clonotype has only one observation. The V call is TRBV12-3 or TRBV12-4, the J call TRBJ2-1; D is ambiguous. CDR3 length equals 15 residues. The V end lost 8 bases, the J end lost 0 bases, and 14 bases lay between the germline ends. Here the CDR3 DNA reads TGTGCCAGCGGTTCAAGACGAACCTCCTACAATGAGCAGTTCTTC. It specifies CASGSRRTSYNEQFF.

The J gene is TRBJ2-1, the V gene TRBV7-9, with 8 bases identical to TRBD2. V shed 3 bases, J shed 7 bases, and the junction held 8 bases outside the gene matches. The CDR3 is 15 amino acids. Germline CDR1 and CDR2: SEHNR and FQNEAQ (reference sequence). The CDR3 DNA reads TGTGCCAGCAGCTTTAGCGGGAAGGTGGGAAATGAGCAGTTCTTC. Its translation is CASSFSGKVGNEQFF.

V usage is TRBV7-9 and J usage is TRBJ2-7; D not resolved. The CDR3 runs to 12 residues. Germline CDR1 reads SEHNR; CDR2 reads FQNEAQ (reference sequence). V dropped 4 bases and J dropped 3 bases, with 7 bases sitting between them. This CDR3 reads CASSYEVYEQYF. In DNA, the CDR3 is TGTGCCAGCAGCTATGAGGTCTACGAGCAGTACTTC.

This chain joins TRBV7-9 and TRBJ1-2, with D unresolved. The CDR3 is made up of 16 amino acids. Looked up from germline, CDR1 is SEHNR and CDR2 is FQNEAQ (reference sequence). V lost 4 bases to trimming and J lost 1 base, with 16 bases between them. CDR3 region: CASSSLGRSFNYGYTF. CDR3 coding DNA: TGTGCCAGCAGCTCCCTCGGACGGAGCTTTAACTATGGCTACACCTTC.

This clonotype was observed many times. One end of the junction does not line up with germline, which may come from a read error. V usage is TRBV5-1 and J usage is TRBJ1-1; TRBD1 agrees at 11 bases. The length of the CDR3 is 14 residues. The germline CDR1 and CDR2 sequences are SGHRS and YFSETQ. The CDR3 region is CASSPGQGGTEAFF. Here the CDR3 DNA reads TGTGCCAGCTCACCGGGACAGGGGGGGACTGAAGCTTTCTTT.

V is TRBV5-4 and J is TRBJ2-1, with TRBD1 matching 10 bases. The ends lost 0 bases at V and 5 bases at J; junction bases unmatched: 5. The CDR3 has 16 amino acids. CDR1 SGHNT and CDR2 YYREEE come from the germline V gene (reference sequence). The CDR3 DNA is TGTGCCAGCAGCTTGGAGGGGACAGGGGTTAACAATGAGCAGTTCTTC. Protein product: CASSLEGTGVNNEQFF.

This chain connects TRBV12-3 or TRBV12-4 to TRBJ1-5, with D maybe TRBD1 (6 bases). The V and J ends lost 3 bases and 6 bases respectively, with 18 bases between them. This CDR3 is built from 16 residues. The CDR3 sequence is CASSLGGRVWGQPQHF. The CDR3 nucleotides are TGTGCCAGCAGTTTGGGGGGCAGGGTTTGGGGTCAGCCCCAGCATTTT.

This clonotype was detected ten times or more. The chain employs TRBV18 and TRBJ2-3, with D possibly being TRBD1 or TRBD2 (6 bases each). V lost 1 base, J lost 5 bases, and 7 bases lay in between. From germline, CDR1 is KGHSH and CDR2 LQKENI. This CDR3 is built from 13 residues. CDR3 sequence reads: CASSPQGGDTQYF. The CDR3 DNA follows: TGTGCCAGCTCACCACAGGGGGGAGATACGCAGTATTTT.

The table lists this clonotype with a few counts. V and J are TRBV5-1 and TRBJ2-3; no definite D call. This CDR3 comprises 14 residues. The V and J ends lost 1 base and 2 bases respectively, with 8 bases between them. Germline V CDR1 and CDR2: SGHRS, YFSETQ. CDR3 loop: CASSLRSLTDTQYF. The CDR3 coding sequence is TGCGCCAGCAGCTTGAGGTCTCTCACAGATACGCAGTATTTT.

The sample holds a few counts of this clonotype. The chain combines TRBV29-1 with TRBJ2-1; D call uncertain. CDR1 SQVTM and CDR2 ANQGSEA come from the germline V gene. This CDR3 is 13 amino acids long. Trimming cost V 1 base and J 7 bases, with 11 bases left between them. The DNA for the CDR3 is TGCAGCGTTGAAGTTCTTAATGGGAATGAGCAGTTCTTC. It is translated as CSVEVLNGNEQFF.

The chain has TRBV9 and TRBJ2-2; D is unclear. Deletions cut 3 bases from V and 3 bases from J, with 9 bases between. CDR1 is SGDLS and CDR2 is YYNGEE in the germline V gene. This CDR3 spans 14 amino acids. CDR3 amino acids: CASSAAVHTGELFF. In DNA form, the CDR3 reads TGTGCCAGCAGCGCTGCCGTTCACACCGGGGAGCTGTTTTTT.

This clonotype has just a few counts. The chain joins TRBV24-1 to TRBJ2-1; 11 bases match TRBD2. This CDR3 comprises 16 residues. Germline V CDR1 and CDR2: KGHDR, SFDVKD. V was pared by 5 bases and J by 7 bases, with 9 bases of the junction left unmatched. CDR3 residues: CATSGLSGRAPNEQFF. CDR3 bases: TGTGCCACCAGTGGCCTTAGCGGGAGGGCCCCAAATGAGCAGTTCTTC.

The chain uses TRBV29-1 and TRBJ2-3; 7 bases are a match to TRBD1. CDR1 is SQVTM, CDR2 ANQGSEA, per germline. Losses at the gene ends were 5 bases for V and 2 bases for J; bases not matched to a gene: 4. This CDR3 is built from 13 residues. DNA of the CDR3: TGCAGCGTTCCGGGACAGAACACAGATACGCAGTATTTT. Amino acids: CSVPGQNTDTQYF.

CDR3 region: CASSQLAYTGELFF. The CDR3 DNA follows: TGTGCCAGCAGCCAATTGGCCTACACCGGGGAGCTGTTTTTT. The rearrangement links TRBV14 to TRBJ2-2; D is undetermined. The V and J ends lost 2 bases and 3 bases respectively, with 7 bases between them. The CDR3 has 14 residues. Germline V gives CDR1 SGHDN, CDR2 FVKESK.

This rearrangement joins TRBV3-1 to TRBJ2-5; D is ambiguous. The CDR3 totals 12 residues. V was clipped by 3 bases and J by 5 bases, with 7 bases between them. The germline V gene encodes CDR1 LGHDT and CDR2 YNNKEL (reference sequence). The CDR3 loop reads CASSQIEETQYF. The CDR3 DNA sequence: TGTGCCAGCAGCCAGATTGAGGAGACCCAGTACTTC.

The V and J genes are TRBV5-1 and TRBJ2-5, with 7 positions matching TRBD1. V was pared by 5 bases and J by 3 bases, with 4 bases of the junction left unmatched. CDR3 length: 13 amino acids. Germline V gene lookup returns CDR1 SGHRS and CDR2 YFSETQ. The CDR3 nucleotides are TGCGCCAGCAGACCCGACAGGGAAGAGACCCAGTACTTC. As protein: CASRPDREETQYF.

The chain joins TRBV12-3 or TRBV12-4 to TRBJ2-7; D not resolved. The CDR3 extends over 13 amino acids. Deletions cut 6 bases from V and 1 base from J, with 10 bases between. CDR3 sequence reads: CASSRSRSYEQYF. The CDR3 region has the DNA TGTGCCAGCAGCCGAAGCCGGTCCTACGAGCAGTACTTC.

The table lists this clonotype with a few counts. The chain uses TRBV5-1 and TRBJ2-6; TRBD1 matches 8 bases. Germline V gene sequence: CDR1 SGHRS, CDR2 YFSETQ. Germline trimming cut 5 bases from V and 1 base from J; bases unmatched to any gene: 8. This CDR3 is built from 17 residues. CDR3 protein: CASRTGQGSSGANVLTF. In nucleotides, the CDR3 is TGCGCCAGCAGGACAGGACAGGGATCTTCTGGGGCCAACGTCCTGACTTTC.

This clonotype showed up just a few times. The V and J genes are TRBV7-3 and TRBJ1-1; tentative D call: TRBD1 (5 bases). This CDR3 has 15 residues. CDR1 SGHTA and CDR2 FQGTGA come from the germline V gene. V shed 1 base and J shed 3 bases, with 12 bases lying between them. The CDR3: CASSLRHSGDTEAFF. Written as DNA, the CDR3 is TGTGCCAGCAGCTTAAGGCATTCGGGGGACACTGAAGCTTTCTTT.

This clonotype was counted between two and nine times. V and J are TRBV4-1 and TRBJ2-4; D is perhaps TRBD2 (6 bases). Germline CDR1 reads MGHRA; CDR2 reads YSYEKL. This CDR3 contains 16 residues. The V end was cut by 1 base, the J end by 0 bases, with 10 bases between. CDR3 in DNA: TGCGCCAGCAGCCAAGCCGGGGGTTTAGCCAAAAACATTCAGTACTTC. Amino acid sequence: CASSQAGGLAKNIQYF.

V is TRBV9 and J is TRBJ2-1, with TRBD2 identical over 7 bases. J gave up 7 bases and V 0 bases, and 4 bases lay outside the gene matches. Looked up from germline, CDR1 is SGDLS and CDR2 is YYNGEE. The CDR3 spans 14 residues. CDR3 bases: TGTGCCAGCAGCGTAGAGGGACTAAGGAATGAGCAGTTCTTC. This encodes CASSVEGLRNEQFF.

V is TRBV29-1 and J is TRBJ2-1; 7 bases line up with TRBD2. CDR3 length: 11 residues. Per germline, CDR1 SQVTM and CDR2 ANQGSEA. After removal of 4 bases from V and 7 bases from J, the junction contained 1 base not matched to a gene. The DNA of the CDR3 is TGCAGCGTTGTCGGGGGGAATGAGCAGTTCTTC. This encodes CSVVGGNEQFF.

The sample holds a few counts of this clonotype. The chain carries TRBV12-3 or TRBV12-4 and TRBJ2-1, with TRBD2 matching 8 bases. V shed 4 bases, J shed 8 bases, and the junction held 19 bases outside the gene matches. The CDR3 sequence is 18 residues long. The CDR3 coding sequence is TGTGCCAGCAGTTCCCGACCCTTAGCGGGGCAGTATTGGGATGAGCAGTTCTTC. It yields the protein CASSSRPLAGQYWDEQFF.

The chain joins TRBV27 to TRBJ1-1, with TRBD1 identical over 9 bases. Per the germline V gene, CDR1 is MNHEY and CDR2 is SMNVEV (reference sequence). CDR3 length: 16 amino acids. The ends lost 4 bases at V and 4 bases at J; junction bases unmatched: 10. In DNA form, the CDR3 reads TGTGCCAGCAGTTCGAAAAACAGGGGGCGGTTCACTGAAGCTTTCTTT. Translated: CASSSKNRGRFTEAFF.

The V and J genes are TRBV4-1 and TRBJ2-5; 8 bases match TRBD2. Germline CDR1 and CDR2: MGHRA and YSYEKL. The CDR3 loop spans 19 amino acids. Trimming took 1 base from V and 4 from J; bases not matched to a gene: 17. CDR3 loop: CASSQVISGRGGTLETQYF. CDR3 DNA sequence: TGCGCCAGCAGCCAAGTTATATCTGGTCGGGGGGGAACTTTAGAGACCCAGTACTTC.

The J gene is TRBJ2-7, the V gene TRBV3-1; D is ambiguous. The CDR3 has 13 residues. The germline V and J ends were trimmed by 3 bases and 4 bases, with 10 bases remaining between them. The germline V gene has CDR1 LGHDT and CDR2 YNNKEL (reference sequence). The CDR3 loop is CASSQRFLYEQYF. The DNA of the CDR3 is TGTGCCAGCAGCCAGAGGTTTTTATACGAGCAGTACTTC.